A selection of T cell receptor beta chains follows, all from one sample in a study of identical twins. Using its own MiXCR run on the 5' RACE reads, TCRdb lists one record per CDR3 protein. The table lists approximately 670,000 distinct CDR3 sequences, over 5% of them singletons. Source material: naive T cells sorted from blood. Receptors were obtained from a man in his late teens or twenties in good health. Both conserved end residues are part of each CDR3. A D gene is named only where the DNA matches it firmly. The size of a clone is reported for some rows only, either as once, few or many, or as a class for expanded clones.

d_call	v_call	clone_size	j_call	cdr3_aa	cdr3_nt
.	TRBV3-1	.	TRBJ1-2	CASSQDFLGTERYGYTF	TGTGCCAGCAGCCAAGATTTCTTGGGGACGGAGAGATATGGCTACACCTTC
.	TRBV9	many	TRBJ1-1	CASSSPTNTEAFF	TGTGCCAGCAGCTCCCCCACGAACACTGAAGCTTTCTTT
TRBD2	TRBV27	many	TRBJ2-1	CASSPRTGRTSGRAYNEQFF	TGTGCCAGCAGTCCGCGGACAGGGCGGACTAGCGGGAGGGCCTACAATGAGCAGTTCTTC
.	TRBV28	many	TRBJ1-1	CASWARAFDTEAFF	TGTGCCAGCTGGGCCAGGGCCTTCGACACTGAAGCTTTCTTT
.	TRBV29-1	.	TRBJ2-3	CSVDFRVSTDTQYF	TGCAGCGTTGATTTTCGGGTTAGCACAGATACGCAGTATTTT
.	TRBV5-6	.	TRBJ1-6	CASSLLGARSPLHF	TGTGCCAGCAGCTTGTTGGGGGCCCGTTCACCCCTCCACTTT
TRBD1	TRBV6-2/TRBV6-3	.	TRBJ2-7	CASRRWGTGAPSSWEQYF	TGTGCCAGCAGAAGATGGGGAACAGGGGCCCCATCTTCGTGGGAGCAGTACTTC
TRBD2	TRBV7-9	few	TRBJ2-7	CASRTSGEYEQYF	TGTGCCAGCAGGACTAGCGGGGAGTACGAGCAGTACTTC
.	TRBV28	few	TRBJ2-5	CASSPRAGIGAETQYF	TGTGCCAGCAGCCCCAGAGCAGGGATAGGCGCGGAGACCCAGTACTTC
.	TRBV4-1	.	TRBJ2-2	CASSQSWTTNTGELFF	TGCGCCAGCAGCCAGTCCTGGACAACGAACACCGGGGAGCTGTTTTTT
TRBD2	TRBV5-1	many	TRBJ2-1	CASSEGLAGVNEQFF	TGTGCCAGCAGCGAGGGACTAGCGGGAGTCAATGAGCAGTTCTTC
TRBD1	TRBV10-3	.	TRBJ2-1	CAIRRDRSSYNEQFF	TGTGCCATCAGGCGGGACAGGAGCTCCTACAATGAGCAGTTCTTC
.	TRBV6-5	many	TRBJ2-2	CASSYRATGVRYTGELFF	TGTGCCAGCAGTTACCGAGCAACAGGTGTTCGTTACACCGGGGAGCTGTTTTTT
.	TRBV5-1	.	TRBJ2-3	CASSLVARASTDTQYF	TGCGCCAGCAGCTTGGTGGCCAGAGCTAGCACAGATACGCAGTATTTT
.	TRBV3-1	.	TRBJ1-1	CASSQLQGYTEAFF	TGTGCCAGCAGCCAATTGCAGGGGTACACTGAAGCTTTCTTT
TRBD2	TRBV29-1	many	TRBJ2-1	CSVDIAGGWNEQFF	TGCAGCGTTGACATAGCGGGAGGATGGAATGAGCAGTTCTTC
.	TRBV12-3/TRBV12-4	many	TRBJ2-2	CASRPLGNTGELFF	TGTGCCAGCAGACCCCTGGGGAACACCGGGGAGCTGTTTTTT